This TCR beta chain originates from a study of technical replicates of blood from a few donors. Germline CDR1 and CDR2: SGHNT and YENEEA. There are 12 residues in the CDR3. Trimming removed 5 bases at V and 6 bases at J, with 9 bases between. This clone was seen only once. Produced via immunoSEQ multiplex PCR; TCRdb's table is partial and in-frame only. The sample lists 70,000 to 80,000 clones; approximately 97% were seen once. Source material: T cells isolated from PBMCs. The chain carries TRBV11-3 and TRBJ2-3, with D possibly TRBD2 on 5 matching bases. The clonotype originates from a human donor in good health. The CDR3 nucleotides read TGTGCCAGCAGCGTACTAGAGGATACGCAGTATTTT. This encodes CASSVLEDTQYF.